The present T cell receptor beta chain was sequenced within a study of breast tumors, draining lymph nodes, adjacent tissues. This clonotype came up once. CDR1 is SNHLY and CDR2 is FYNNEI in the germline V gene. The CDR3 extends over 15 amino acids. Trimming took 7 bases from V and 2 from J, leaving 16 bases between them. TCRdb processed the multiplex PCR reads anew with MiXCR; each CDR3 protein has one entry. The table has 20,000 to 30,000 distinct CDR3 sequences, 68% seen once. This clonotype originated in a female donor with breast cancer. Some clones in this sample may be carry-over from other donors' samples. This chain joins TRBV2 and TRBJ2-3; D gene unclear. Material: tumor-adjacent breast tissue. CDR3 protein: CASTIQSTFTDTQYF. Written as DNA, the CDR3 is TGTGCCAGCACTATCCAGTCTACTTTCACAGATACGCAGTATTTT.